The rows below give T cell receptor beta chains drawn from one sample of a study of OX40 agonist ivuxolimab in advanced cancers. Some clones are missing from TCRdb's copy, which holds only in-frame ones; the method was immunoSEQ multiplex PCR. The profile covers 40,000 to 55,000 clones, with 84% appearing a single time and under 25% taken by the ten largest. The specimen comprised CD4+ or CD8+ T cells sorted from blood, sampled in a trial of the OX40 agonist ivuxolimab. All receptors derive from an adult with an advanced solid tumor such as melanoma, head and neck, liver or kidney cancer. Each CDR3 is given with its conserved first and last residue. A D gene is named only where the DNA matches it firmly. Rows may omit the clone size; those that give it use once, few, many or a size class.

v_call,j_call,clone_size,d_call,cdr3_aa,cdr3_nt
TRBV7-9,TRBJ2-1,once,NA,CASSSEGGNEQFF,TGTGCCAGCAGCTCCGAGGGGGGGAATGAGCAGTTCTTC
TRBV23-1,TRBJ1-4,NA,TRBD1,CASSQLRTGTAPIGEKLFF,TGCGCCAGCAGTCAACTTCGGACAGGGACTGCCCCTATCGGTGAAAAACTGTTTTTT
TRBV5-6,TRBJ1-2,few,NA,CASSLGQAGYTF,TGTGCCAGCAGCTTGGGACAGGCTGGCTACACCTTC
TRBV19,TRBJ2-1,NA,NA,CASSGDFLPNEQFF,TGTGCCAGTTCGGGAGACTTTTTACCCAATGAGCAGTTCTTC
TRBV10-2,TRBJ2-2,NA,NA,CASSHPTSSNTGELFF,TGCGCCAGCTCCCATCCGACTAGTTCGAACACCGGGGAGCTGTTTTTT
TRBV27,TRBJ2-7,NA,NA,CASSGSETYEQYF,TGTGCCAGCAGCGGTAGCGAGACCTACGAGCAGTACTTC
TRBV4-2,TRBJ2-3,NA,NA,CASSQVWSGRTDTQYF,TGTGCCAGCAGCCAAGTTTGGAGCGGACGCACAGACACGCAGTATTTT
TRBV7-9,TRBJ2-7,NA,NA,CASSETYEQYF,TGTGCCAGCAGCGAGACCTACGAGCAGTACTTC
TRBV5-1,TRBJ2-7,NA,TRBD1,CASSSGQGPYEQYF,TGCGCCAGCAGCTCCGGACAGGGCCCCTACGAGCAGTACTTC
TRBV6-6,TRBJ2-1,NA,NA,CASSQTVAEQFF,TGTGCCAGCAGTCAGACTGTTGCGGAGCAGTTCTTC
TRBV19,TRBJ1-1,NA,NA,CASRAGNTEAFF,TGTGCCAGCCGGGCGGGTAACACTGAAGCTTTCTTT
TRBV14,TRBJ1-2,NA,TRBD1,CASSQVPPGQGIGGYTF,TGTGCCAGCAGCCAAGTTCCTCCGGGACAGGGAATAGGTGGCTACACCTTC
TRBV7-9,TRBJ2-5,NA,NA,CASSTRGFPETQYF,TGTGCCAGCAGCACACGGGGGTTTCCAGAGACCCAGTACTTC
TRBV11-3,TRBJ2-1,NA,NA,CASSLNRVAYNEQFF,TGTGCCAGCAGTCTCAACAGGGTCGCCTACAATGAGCAGTTCTTC
TRBV2,TRBJ1-5,NA,TRBD1,CASRAGGTGQFGNQPQHF,TGTGCCAGCAGGGCCGGGGGGACAGGGCAGTTTGGCAATCAGCCCCAGCATTTT
TRBV25-1,TRBJ2-7,once,NA,CASSEFGTNSYEQYF,TGTGCCAGCAGTGAATTTGGGACAAACTCCTACGAGCAGTACTTC
TRBV6-4,TRBJ2-1,once,TRBD2,CASSDSGTSKNEQFF,TGTGCCAGCAGTGACTCCGGGACTAGCAAGAATGAGCAGTTCTTC
TRBV30,TRBJ1-5,NA,NA,CAWRETGRELQPQHF,TGTGCCTGGAGGGAAACAGGGAGGGAGCTTCAGCCCCAGCATTTT
TRBV9,TRBJ1-5,NA,NA,CASSVGWGGGNQPQHF,TGTGCCAGCAGCGTAGGTTGGGGGGGAGGCAATCAGCCCCAGCATTTT
TRBV12-2,TRBJ2-3,NA,NA,CASRSRLAGVDTQYF,TGTGCAAGTCGCTCCCGACTAGCGGGGGTGGATACGCAGTATTTT
TRBV19,TRBJ1-6,once,TRBD1,CASSITGQGAYSSYNSPLHF,TGTGCCAGTAGTATTACGGGACAGGGAGCTTATAGCTCCTATAATTCACCCCTCCACTTT
TRBV18,TRBJ1-5,NA,TRBD1,CASSPRTGDNQPQHF,TGTGCCAGCTCACCTAGGACAGGGGACAATCAGCCCCAGCATTTT
TRBV12-5,TRBJ2-3,NA,TRBD2,CASGFSPGTSGDTDTQYF,TGTGCTAGTGGTTTTTCCCCCGGGACTAGCGGGGACACAGATACGCAGTATTTT
TRBV5-4,TRBJ1-2,NA,NA,CASSPLPSGAGGYTF,TGTGCCAGCAGCCCACTTCCATCGGGGGCAGGAGGCTACACCTTC
TRBV19,TRBJ2-1,NA,TRBD2,CASSITGGDTTYNEQFF,TGTGCCAGTAGTATAACGGGAGGGGACACTACCTACAATGAGCAGTTCTTC
TRBV7-2,TRBJ2-7,NA,TRBD2,CASSLGGGYEQYF,TGTGCCAGCAGCTTAGGGGGGGGCTACGAGCAGTACTTC
TRBV7-9,TRBJ2-2,NA,NA,CASSSLRKTGGTGELFF,TGTGCCAGCAGCTCCCTCCGTAAGACAGGAGGGACCGGGGAGCTGTTTTTT
TRBV6-1,TRBJ2-7,NA,NA,CASSEALGNAYEQYF,TGTGCCAGCAGTGAAGCACTCGGGAACGCTTACGAGCAGTACTTC
TRBV11-2,TRBJ2-3,NA,NA,CASSLGVGFRYSDTQYF,TGTGCCAGCAGCTTAGGGGTCGGGTTTCGATATTCAGATACGCAGTATTTT
TRBV6-6,TRBJ2-7,NA,NA,CASRLDYSYEQYF,TGTGCCAGCAGGCTCGACTATTCCTACGAGCAGTACTTC
TRBV5-6,TRBJ1-2,NA,TRBD1,CASSLDNRGYIYGYTF,TGTGCCAGCAGCTTGGATAACAGGGGGTATATCTATGGCTACACCTTC
TRBV21-1,TRBJ1-1,NA,NA,CASSKASPGMNTEAFF,TGTGCCAGCAGCAAAGCTTCTCCAGGGATGAACACTGAAGCTTTCTTT
TRBV7-9,TRBJ1-1,NA,NA,CASSSLGGAGVTEAFF,TGTGCCAGCAGCTCCCTCGGGGGGGCCGGGGTCACTGAAGCTTTCTTT
TRBV27,TRBJ2-1,NA,NA,CASSLVFPNEQFF,TGTGCCAGCAGTTTAGTGTTCCCCAATGAGCAGTTCTTC
TRBV28,TRBJ2-1,NA,TRBD1,CASSSTGAGYNEQFF,TGTGCCAGCAGTTCCACAGGGGCGGGCTACAATGAGCAGTTCTTC
TRBV7-6,TRBJ1-1,NA,NA,CASSLFAGAEAFF,TGTGCCAGCAGCTTATTCGCAGGAGCTGAAGCTTTCTTT
TRBV29-1,TRBJ2-1,NA,NA,CSGRQASYNEQFF,TGCAGCGGCAGACAGGCCTCCTACAATGAGCAGTTCTTC
TRBV7-9,TRBJ2-1,NA,TRBD1,CASSLAGTGTNEQFF,TGTGCCAGCAGCTTAGCTGGGACAGGGACCAATGAGCAGTTCTTC
TRBV7-2,TRBJ1-1,NA,NA,CASNHRRTEAFF,TGTGCCAGCAACCATAGGAGAACTGAAGCTTTCTTT
TRBV7-9,TRBJ2-1,NA,NA,CASSRAASSYNEQFF,TGTGCCAGCAGCAGGGCCGCGAGCTCCTACAATGAGCAGTTCTTC
TRBV2,TRBJ1-5,once,NA,CASSEEGNLGQPQHF,TGTGCCAGCAGTGAAGAGGGTAATTTGGGTCAGCCCCAGCATTTT
TRBV5-1,TRBJ2-1,NA,NA,CASSLRDSYNEQFF,TGCGCCAGCAGCTTACGAGACTCCTACAATGAGCAGTTCTTC
TRBV6-1,TRBJ2-7,few,NA,CASSEDGGSTGEQYF,TGTGCCAGCAGTGAAGATGGGGGATCCACGGGGGAGCAGTACTTC
TRBV5-4,TRBJ2-3,NA,NA,CASSLRGSTDTQYF,TGTGCCAGCAGCTTACGGGGGAGCACAGATACGCAGTATTTT
TRBV6-1,TRBJ1-4,many,NA,CASSSDSENEKLFF,TGTGCCAGCAGCTCGGACAGCGAGAATGAAAAACTGTTTTTT
TRBV6-4,TRBJ2-7,NA,NA,CASRNLEGSYEQYF,TGTGCCAGCAGAAACCTAGAGGGTTCCTACGAGCAGTACTTC
TRBV7-9,TRBJ1-1,NA,NA,CASSDDRGTEAFF,TGTGCCAGCAGCGACGATCGGGGCACTGAAGCTTTCTTT
TRBV7-9,TRBJ2-7,NA,TRBD2,CASSSVAGMNYEQYF,TGTGCCAGCAGCTCGGTAGCGGGGATGAACTACGAGCAGTACTTC
TRBV4-2,TRBJ2-7,NA,NA,CASSLEHYEQYF,TGTGCCAGCAGCTTGGAACACTACGAGCAGTACTTC
TRBV25-1,TRBJ1-2,NA,NA,CASSGQGYGYTF,TGTGCCAGCAGTGGGCAGGGTTATGGCTACACCTTC
TRBV4-2,TRBJ2-5,NA,NA,CASSQDRTEETQYF,TGTGCCAGCAGCCAAGATCGGACAGAAGAGACCCAGTACTTC
TRBV4-1,TRBJ2-1,NA,TRBD2,CASSQDLGSSGYNEQFF,TGCGCCAGCAGCCAAGATTTGGGGTCTAGCGGCTACAATGAGCAGTTCTTC
TRBV28,TRBJ1-2,few,NA,CASTTWSLGYTF,TGTGCCAGCACTACTTGGAGCTTAGGCTACACCTTC
TRBV13,TRBJ1-6,once,NA,CASSPLPTSSYNSPLHF,TGTGCCAGCAGCCCTCTCCCAACGAGCTCCTATAATTCACCCCTCCACTTT
TRBV2,TRBJ2-1,NA,NA,CASSPLTPLSSYNEQFF,TGTGCCAGCAGTCCGTTAACGCCCCTGAGCTCCTACAATGAGCAGTTCTTC